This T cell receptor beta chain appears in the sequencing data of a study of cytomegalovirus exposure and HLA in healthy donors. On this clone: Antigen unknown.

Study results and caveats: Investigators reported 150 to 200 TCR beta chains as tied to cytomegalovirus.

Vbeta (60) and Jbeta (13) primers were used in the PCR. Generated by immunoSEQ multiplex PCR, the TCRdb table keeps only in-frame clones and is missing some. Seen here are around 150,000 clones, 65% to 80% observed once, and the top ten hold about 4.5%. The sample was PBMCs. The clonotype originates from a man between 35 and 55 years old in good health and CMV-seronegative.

The CDR3 here is CASSQDLGQTYEQYF. For the CDR3, the DNA is TGCGCCAGCAGCCAAGATCTGGGGCAGACTTACGAGCAGTACTTC. The rearrangement uses TRBV4-3 and TRBJ2-7; tentative D call: TRBD1 (5 bases). Germline loops: CDR1 LGHNA, CDR2 YSLEER. V was shortened by 0 bases and J by 4 bases, with 13 bases between the two germline ends. This CDR3 is built from 15 residues.